One sample yielded the 17 T cell receptor beta chains listed below, sequenced in a study of blood T cells in healthy people across ages. Then a second PCR, running roughly 6 to 12 cycles, was carried out with a sample-barcoded 5' primer and a J-beta primer mix. TCRdb passed the 5' RACE reads through MiXCR, listing each CDR3 protein once. The sample shows roughly 1.5 million distinct CDR3 sequences, roughly 43% of them seen only once. The sequenced sample consisted of blood. Receptors originate from a woman between 18 and 30 years old in good health.

The chain uses TRBV19 and TRBJ2-7; no reliable D call. The germline CDR1 and CDR2 sequences are LNHDA and SQIVND (reference sequence). The CDR3 loop spans 14 amino acids. Trimming left V 1 base short and J 1 base short, with 8 bases between. This CDR3 reads CASSIVVGSYEQYF. As DNA, the CDR3 is TGTGCCAGTAGTATAGTCGTGGGTTCCTACGAGCAGTACTTC.

In this sample, this clonotype turned up once. This CDR3 reads CASSQAVRGDEQYF. The CDR3 bases are TGCGCCAGCAGCCAAGCGGTAAGGGGCGATGAGCAGTACTTC. The gene calls are TRBV4-1 and TRBJ2-5; the D gene is possibly TRBD1 (5 bases). The CDR3 is 14 amino acids. The germline CDR1 and CDR2 sequences are MGHRA and YSYEKL. The germline V and J ends were trimmed by 1 base and 11 bases, with 17 bases remaining between them.

The CDR3 loop reads CASSEWQGSLYEQYF. DNA of the CDR3: TGTGCCAGCAGTGAATGGCAGGGGTCCCTTTACGAGCAGTACTTC. The chain couples TRBV2 to TRBJ2-7; D is possibly TRBD1 (6 bases). The germline gives CDR1 SNHLY, CDR2 FYNNEI. The CDR3 consists of 15 residues. V lost 2 bases, J lost 4 bases, and 15 bases lay in between. The full variable domain, rest sourced from reference TRBV2 and TRBJ2-7, is EPEVTQTPSHQVTQMGQEVILRCVPISNHLYFYWYRQILGQKVEFLVSFYNNEISEKSEIFDDQFSVERPDGSNFTLKIRSTKLEDSAMYFCASSEWQGSLYEQYFGPGTRLTVT.

The CDR3 DNA sequence: TGCAGCGTCGGGGCCCCGACAGGGATCTCCGAGCAGTACTTC. This translates into CSVGAPTGISEQYF. J is TRBJ2-7 and V is TRBV29-1; 7 nucleotides match TRBD1. The CDR3 has 14 residues. Germline lookup yields CDR1 SQVTM and CDR2 ANQGSEA. Trimming cost V 6 bases and J 6 bases; bases outside gene matches: 14.

V is TRBV5-1 and J is TRBJ2-1, with D possibly TRBD1 on 5 matching bases. This CDR3 spans 15 amino acids. Trimming cost V 0 bases and J 7 bases, with 14 bases left between them. From germline, CDR1 is SGHRS and CDR2 YFSETQ. The CDR3 region has the DNA TGCGCCAGCAGCTTGGCCATCAAAGGGGTAAATGAGCAGTTCTTC. It codes for CASSLAIKGVNEQFF.

This clonotype was seen a single time. V and J are TRBV29-1 and TRBJ2-7; 8 nucleotides align to TRBD1. With 0 bases clipped from V and 0 bases from J, the junction kept 4 bases outside the gene matches. The CDR3 totals 15 residues. CDR1 is SQVTM and CDR2 is ANQGSEA in the germline V gene. The DNA of the CDR3 is TGCAGCGTTGAAGAGGTGACAGGGGTCTCCTACGAGCAGTACTTC. Translation: CSVEEVTGVSYEQYF.

CDR3 protein: CASSVRDPTHNEQYF. DNA of the CDR3: TGTGCCAGCAGCGTCCGGGACCCAACTCACAATGAGCAGTACTTC. The chain links TRBV7-9 to TRBJ2-1; perhaps D is TRBD1 or TRBD2 (5 bases each). The J call may be in error: the DNA end matches TRBJ2-7 better. In germline, CDR1 is SEHNR, CDR2 FQNEAQ (reference sequence). The CDR3 runs 15 residues.

This clonotype occurred a few times. The chain is built from TRBV3-1 and TRBJ2-5; a possible D gene is TRBD2 (7 bases). CDR1 and CDR2 from the germline V gene are LGHDT and YNNKEL (reference sequence). CDR3 length: 15 residues. The ends were cut back, 2 bases at V and 11 bases at J, with 21 bases in the middle. CDR3 nucleotide sequence: TGTGCCAGCAGCCAATTGGGAGGGGGGGCCTTTGAGCAGTACTTC. Encoded protein: CASSQLGGGAFEQYF.

This clonotype came up once. The chain links TRBV18 to TRBJ2-1; TRBD1 matches at 10 bases. CDR3 length: 16 residues. The junction had 6 bases not matched to a gene; V was cut back by 0 bases and J by 7 bases. Germline loops: CDR1 KGHSH, CDR2 LQKENI. The CDR3 is CASSPPSPGQGNEQFF. The CDR3 DNA reads as TGTGCCAGCTCACCACCCTCTCCGGGACAGGGGAATGAGCAGTTCTTC.

The chain joins TRBV20-1 to TRBJ1-6; D perhaps matches TRBD1 (5 bases). Germline assignment: CDR1 DFQATT and CDR2 SNEGSKA (reference sequence). The CDR3 has 14 amino acids. V gave up 6 bases and J gave up 6 bases, with 15 bases separating them. CDR3 sequence (DNA): TGCAGTGCCAGCAGGGTTATTATTAATTCACCCCTCCACTTT. Its translation: CSASRVIINSPLHF.

This clonotype was seen a few times. The chain links TRBV12-3 or TRBV12-4 to TRBJ1-6, with D unclear. This CDR3 region has 14 residues. V lost 5 bases to trimming and J lost 3 bases, with 8 bases between them. CDR3 sequence reads: CASSPGLYNSPLHF. CDR3 bases: TGTGCCAGCAGTCCGGGCCTCTATAATTCACCCCTCCACTTT.

About this clonotype: Since a much larger clone is just one base distant, this may be a read error. The chain uses TRBV29-1 and TRBJ2-5; D is ambiguous. CDR1 SQVTM and CDR2 ANQGSEA come from the germline V gene. This CDR3 has 14 amino acids. The CDR3 loop reads CGVEDRVPQETQYF. Written as DNA, the CDR3 is TGCGGCGTTGAAGATCGTGTACCTCAAGAGACCCAGTACTTC.

The chain recombines TRBV20-1 with TRBJ2-7; TRBD2 matches at 8 bases. Per germline, CDR1 DFQATT and CDR2 SNEGSKA (reference sequence). V lost 0 bases to trimming and J lost 6 bases; unmatched junction nucleotides: 10. The CDR3 is 15 residues long. The CDR3: CSARDARAGVGEQYF. The CDR3 DNA is TGCAGTGCTAGAGATGCACGAGCGGGAGTAGGCGAGCAGTACTTC.

This clonotype showed up just a few times. This sequence joins TRBV12-3 or TRBV12-4 and TRBJ2-7, with 7 nucleotides matching TRBD2. V was pared by 5 bases and J by 3 bases, with 4 bases of the junction left unmatched. The CDR3 sequence is 13 residues long. In nucleotides, the CDR3 is TGTGCCAGCAGTCCGGGGGGTTACTACGAGCAGTACTTC. Translated: CASSPGGYYEQYF.

This clonotype showed up just once. The rearrangement links TRBV9 to TRBJ2-3; D gene uncertain. Germline V gene data show CDR1 as SGDLS and CDR2 as YYNGEE. CDR3 length: 13 amino acids. V was cut by 4 bases and J by 2 bases, with 8 bases left in between. The CDR3 spells CASSRTATDTQYF. The CDR3 region has the DNA TGTGCCAGCAGCAGGACGGCCACAGATACGCAGTATTTT.

This clonotype was counted only a few times. The chain employs TRBV29-1 and TRBJ2-5, with D maybe TRBD2 (5 bases). From germline, CDR1 is SQVTM and CDR2 ANQGSEA. The ends were cut back, 0 bases at V and 1 base at J, with 9 bases in the middle. The CDR3 totals 14 residues. The CDR3: CSVEEASSQETQYF. CDR3 bases: TGCAGCGTTGAAGAAGCTAGCTCCCAAGAGACCCAGTACTTC.

The chain employs TRBV12-3 or TRBV12-4 and TRBJ2-7; 8 positions agree with TRBD1. CDR3 size: 15 residues. The trim removed 5 bases at V and 5 bases at J, leaving 11 bases unmatched. The CDR3 sequence: CASSPTGQGIHEQYF. CDR3 nucleotides: TGTGCCAGCAGTCCGACCGGACAGGGAATCCACGAGCAGTACTTC.